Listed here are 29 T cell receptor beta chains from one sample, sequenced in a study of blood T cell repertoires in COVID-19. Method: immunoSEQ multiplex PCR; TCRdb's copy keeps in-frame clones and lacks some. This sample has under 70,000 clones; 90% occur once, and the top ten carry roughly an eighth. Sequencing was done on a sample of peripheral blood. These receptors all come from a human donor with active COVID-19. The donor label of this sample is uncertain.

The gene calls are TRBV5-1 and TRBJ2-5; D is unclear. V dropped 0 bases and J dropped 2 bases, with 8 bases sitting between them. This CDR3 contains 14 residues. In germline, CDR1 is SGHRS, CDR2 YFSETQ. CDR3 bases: TGCGCCAGCAGCTTGGGGCTTGCACAAGAGACCCAGTACTTC. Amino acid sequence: CASSLGLAQETQYF.

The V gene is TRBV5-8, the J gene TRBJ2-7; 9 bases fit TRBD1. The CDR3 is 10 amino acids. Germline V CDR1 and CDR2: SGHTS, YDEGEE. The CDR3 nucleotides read TGTGCCAGCAGCCCGGGACAGGGATCCGTC. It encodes CASSPGQGSV.

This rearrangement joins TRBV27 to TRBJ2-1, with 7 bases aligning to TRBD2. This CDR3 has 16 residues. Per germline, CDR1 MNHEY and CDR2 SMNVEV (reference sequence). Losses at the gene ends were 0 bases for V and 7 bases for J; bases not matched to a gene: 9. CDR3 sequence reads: CASSLSVGAGLNEQFF. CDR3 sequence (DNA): TGTGCCAGCAGTTTATCGGTGGGAGCGGGGCTAAATGAGCAGTTCTTC.

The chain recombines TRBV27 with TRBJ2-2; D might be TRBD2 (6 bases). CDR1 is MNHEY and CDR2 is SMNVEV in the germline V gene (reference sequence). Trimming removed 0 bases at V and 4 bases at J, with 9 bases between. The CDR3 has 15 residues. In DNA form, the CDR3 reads TGTGCCAGCAGTTTATCACCGACTAGCACCGGGGAGCTGTTTTTT. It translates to CASSLSPTSTGELFF.

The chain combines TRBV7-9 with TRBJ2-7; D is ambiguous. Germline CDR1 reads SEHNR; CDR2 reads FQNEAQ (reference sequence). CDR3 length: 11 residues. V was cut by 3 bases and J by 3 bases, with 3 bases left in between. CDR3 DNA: TGTGCCAGCAGCTTTCTCTACGAGCAGTACTTC. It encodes CASSFLYEQYF.

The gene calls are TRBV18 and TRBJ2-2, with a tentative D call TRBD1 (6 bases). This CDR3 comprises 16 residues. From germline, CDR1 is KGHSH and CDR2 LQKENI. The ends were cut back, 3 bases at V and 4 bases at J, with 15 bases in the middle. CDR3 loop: CASSPRAGESTGELFF. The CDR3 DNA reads TGTGCCAGCTCACCGAGGGCAGGGGAGAGCACCGGGGAGCTGTTTTTT.

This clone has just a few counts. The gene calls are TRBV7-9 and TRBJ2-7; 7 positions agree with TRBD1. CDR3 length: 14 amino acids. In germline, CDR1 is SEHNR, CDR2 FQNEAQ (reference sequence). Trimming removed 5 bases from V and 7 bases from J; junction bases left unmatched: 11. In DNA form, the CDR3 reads TGTGCCAGCAGCCCCGGGACAGCCCCCTTGGAGCAGTACTTC. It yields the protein CASSPGTAPLEQYF.

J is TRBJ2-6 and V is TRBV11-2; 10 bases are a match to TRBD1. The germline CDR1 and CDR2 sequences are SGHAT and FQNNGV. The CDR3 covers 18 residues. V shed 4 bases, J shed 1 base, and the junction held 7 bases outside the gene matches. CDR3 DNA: TGTGCCAGCAGCTACCGGACAGGGGGAGGGTCTGGGGCCAACGTCCTGACTTTC. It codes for CASSYRTGGGSGANVLTF.

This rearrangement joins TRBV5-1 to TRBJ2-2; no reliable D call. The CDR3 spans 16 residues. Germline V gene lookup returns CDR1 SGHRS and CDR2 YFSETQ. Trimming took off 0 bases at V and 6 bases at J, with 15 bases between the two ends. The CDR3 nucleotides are TGCGCCAGCAGCTTGGGCCCTAGTTCGTTTCCCGGGGAGCTGTTTTTT. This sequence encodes CASSLGPSSFPGELFF.

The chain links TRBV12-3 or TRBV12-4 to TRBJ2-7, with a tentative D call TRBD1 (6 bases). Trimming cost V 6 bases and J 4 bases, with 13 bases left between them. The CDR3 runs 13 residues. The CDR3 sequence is CASSPPQGYEQYF. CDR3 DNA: TGTGCCAGCAGCCCACCGCAGGGGTACGAGCAGTACTTC.

CDR3 sequence (DNA): TGTGCCAGCAGTTTGGACTTCCGCATGCTCGAGCAGTACTTC. Translating it yields CASSLDFRMLEQYF. V is TRBV27 and J is TRBJ2-7, with a possible D match to TRBD2 (5 bases). Germline assignment: CDR1 MNHEY and CDR2 SMNVEV (reference sequence). The CDR3 contains 14 residues. Trimming took 3 bases from V and 6 from J, leaving 15 bases between them.

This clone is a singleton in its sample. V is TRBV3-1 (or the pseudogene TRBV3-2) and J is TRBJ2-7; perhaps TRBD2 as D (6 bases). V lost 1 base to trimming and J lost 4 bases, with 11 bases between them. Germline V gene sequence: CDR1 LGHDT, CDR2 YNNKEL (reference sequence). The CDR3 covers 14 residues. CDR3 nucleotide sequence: TGTGCCAGCAGCCAAGTGCCTGGGGGGTACGAGCAGTACTTC. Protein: CASSQVPGGYEQYF.

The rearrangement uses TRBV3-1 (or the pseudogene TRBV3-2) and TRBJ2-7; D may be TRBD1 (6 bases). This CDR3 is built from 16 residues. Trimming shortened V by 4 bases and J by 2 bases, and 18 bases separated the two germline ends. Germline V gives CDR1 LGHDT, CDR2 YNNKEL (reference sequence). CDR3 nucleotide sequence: TGTGCCAGCAGCCTAACGGGATGGGGGCGTACCTACGAGCAGTACTTC. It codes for CASSLTGWGRTYEQYF.

In DNA, the CDR3 is TGCGCCAGCAGCCAAGTTCCGGACAGGGCGGACACTGAAGCTTTCTTT. It is translated as CASSQVPDRADTEAFF. The chain couples TRBV4-3 to TRBJ1-1; TRBD1 agrees at 8 bases. CDR3 size: 16 residues. CDR1 is LGHNA, CDR2 YSLEER, per germline. Unmatched junction bases numbered 7, after V lost 1 base and J lost 3 bases.

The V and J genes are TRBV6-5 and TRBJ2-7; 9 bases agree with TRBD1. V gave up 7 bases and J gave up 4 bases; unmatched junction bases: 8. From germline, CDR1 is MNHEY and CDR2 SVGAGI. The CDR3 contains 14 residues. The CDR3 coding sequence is TGTGCCAGCAACCTCGGGACAGGGCTTTACGAGCAGTACGTC. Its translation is CASNLGTGLYEQYV.

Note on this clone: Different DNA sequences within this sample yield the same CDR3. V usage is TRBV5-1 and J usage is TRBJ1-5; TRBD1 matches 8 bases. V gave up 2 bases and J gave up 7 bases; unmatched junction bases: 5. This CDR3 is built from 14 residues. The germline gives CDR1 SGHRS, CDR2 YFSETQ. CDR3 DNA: TGCGCCAGCAGCTTTGGACAGGGAGGGCAGCCCCAGCATTTT. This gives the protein CASSFGQGGQPQHF.

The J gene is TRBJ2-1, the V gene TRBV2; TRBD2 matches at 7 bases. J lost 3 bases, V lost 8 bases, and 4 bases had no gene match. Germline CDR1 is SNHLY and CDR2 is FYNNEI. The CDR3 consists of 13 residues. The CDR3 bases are TGTGCCAGCGGGGGGGGTTTCTACAATGAGCAGTTCTTC. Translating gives CASGGGFYNEQFF.

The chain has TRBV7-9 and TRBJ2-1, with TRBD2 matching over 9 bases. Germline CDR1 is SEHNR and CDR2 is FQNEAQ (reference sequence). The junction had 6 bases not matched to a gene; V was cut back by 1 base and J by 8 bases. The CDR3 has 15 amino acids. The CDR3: CASSLVSGGADEQFF. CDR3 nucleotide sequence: TGTGCCAGCAGCTTAGTTAGCGGGGGCGCTGATGAGCAGTTCTTC.

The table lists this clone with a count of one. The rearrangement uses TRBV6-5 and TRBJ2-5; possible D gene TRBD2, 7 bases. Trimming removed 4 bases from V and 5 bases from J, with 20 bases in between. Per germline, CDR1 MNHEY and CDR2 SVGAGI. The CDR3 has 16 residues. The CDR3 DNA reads TGTGCCAGCAGTTCCCTGGGCAGGGGACTATGGGAGACCCAGTACTTC. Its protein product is CASSSLGRGLWETQYF.

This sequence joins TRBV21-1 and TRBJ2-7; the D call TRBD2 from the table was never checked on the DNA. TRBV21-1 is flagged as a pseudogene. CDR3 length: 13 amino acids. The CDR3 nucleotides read TGTGCCCCCCCCGGAAGGAGCTCCTACGAGCAGTACTTC. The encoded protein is CAPPGRSSYEQYF.

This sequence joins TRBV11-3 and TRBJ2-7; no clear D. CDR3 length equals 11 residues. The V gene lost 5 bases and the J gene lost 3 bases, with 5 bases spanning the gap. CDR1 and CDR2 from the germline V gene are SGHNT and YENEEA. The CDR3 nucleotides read TGTGCCAGCAGCGGCGGCTACGAGCAGTACTTC. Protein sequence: CASSGGYEQYF.

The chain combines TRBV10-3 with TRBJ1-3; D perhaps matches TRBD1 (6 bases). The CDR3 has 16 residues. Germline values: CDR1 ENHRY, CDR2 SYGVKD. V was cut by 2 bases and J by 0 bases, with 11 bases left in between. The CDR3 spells CAISEGTTLSGNTIYF. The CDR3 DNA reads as TGTGCCATCAGTGAGGGGACAACCCTCTCTGGAAACACCATATATTTT.

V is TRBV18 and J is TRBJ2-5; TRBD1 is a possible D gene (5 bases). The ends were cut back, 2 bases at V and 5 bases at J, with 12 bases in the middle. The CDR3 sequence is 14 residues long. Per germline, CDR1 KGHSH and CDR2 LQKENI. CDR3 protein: CASSPGQGRETQYF. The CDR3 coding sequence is TGTGCCAGCTCACCAGGGCAGGGCAGGGAGACCCAGTACTTC.

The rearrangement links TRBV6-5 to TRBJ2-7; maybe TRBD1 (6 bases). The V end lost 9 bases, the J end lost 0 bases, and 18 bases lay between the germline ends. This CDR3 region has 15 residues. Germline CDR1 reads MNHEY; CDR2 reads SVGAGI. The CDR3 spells CASRRGRGSSYEQYF. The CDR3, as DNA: TGTGCCAGTAGAAGGGGTAGGGGGAGCTCCTACGAGCAGTACTTC.

CDR3 DNA sequence: TGTGCCAGTAGTCTTCGCGGGTTCGGGGATGAGCAGTTCTTC. Translation: CASSLRGFGDEQFF. The chain employs TRBV19 and TRBJ2-1, with a weak D call TRBD2 (5 bases). Germline values: CDR1 LNHDA, CDR2 SQIVND (reference sequence). This CDR3 is 14 amino acids long. The V and J ends lost 5 bases and 8 bases respectively, with 16 bases between them.

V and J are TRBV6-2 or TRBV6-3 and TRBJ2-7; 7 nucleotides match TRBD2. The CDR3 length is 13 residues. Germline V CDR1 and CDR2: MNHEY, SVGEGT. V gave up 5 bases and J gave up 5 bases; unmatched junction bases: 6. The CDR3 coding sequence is TGTGCCAGCAGTCGTGCGGGAGCCCACGAGCAGTACTTC. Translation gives CASSRAGAHEQYF.

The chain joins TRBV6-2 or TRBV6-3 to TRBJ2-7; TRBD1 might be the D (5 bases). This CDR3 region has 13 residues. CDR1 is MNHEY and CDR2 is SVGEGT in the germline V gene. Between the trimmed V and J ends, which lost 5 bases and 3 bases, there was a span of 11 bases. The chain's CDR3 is CASSQTDLYEQYF. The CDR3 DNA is TGTGCCAGCAGTCAGACAGACCTCTACGAGCAGTACTTC.

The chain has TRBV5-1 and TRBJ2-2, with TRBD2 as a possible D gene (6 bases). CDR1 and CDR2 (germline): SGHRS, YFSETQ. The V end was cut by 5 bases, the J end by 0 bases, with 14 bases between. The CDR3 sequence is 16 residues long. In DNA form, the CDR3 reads TGCGCCAGCAGACGGGACTCCAGTTCGAACACCGGGGAGCTGTTTTTT. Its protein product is CASRRDSSSNTGELFF.

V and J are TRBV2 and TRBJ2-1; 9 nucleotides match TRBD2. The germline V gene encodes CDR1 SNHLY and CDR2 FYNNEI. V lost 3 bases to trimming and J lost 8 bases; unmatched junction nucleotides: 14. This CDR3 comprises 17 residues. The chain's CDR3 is CASSDPPTMRGGYEQFF. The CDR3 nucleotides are TGTGCCAGCAGTGACCCGCCCACTATGCGGGGGGGTTATGAGCAGTTCTTC.